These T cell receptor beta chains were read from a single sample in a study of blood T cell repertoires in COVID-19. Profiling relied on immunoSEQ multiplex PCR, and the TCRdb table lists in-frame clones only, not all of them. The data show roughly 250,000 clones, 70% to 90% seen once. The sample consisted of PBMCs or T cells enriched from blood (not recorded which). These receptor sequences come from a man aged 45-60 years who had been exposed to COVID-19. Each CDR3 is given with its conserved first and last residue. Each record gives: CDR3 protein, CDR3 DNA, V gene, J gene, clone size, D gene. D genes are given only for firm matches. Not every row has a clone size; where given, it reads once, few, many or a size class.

CDR3aa: CATSRGSGATNEKLFF
CDR3nt: TGTGCCACCAGCCGGGGTAGCGGTGCAACTAATGAAAAACTGTTTTTT
v_gene: TRBV15
j_gene: TRBJ1-4
abundance: few
d_gene: NA

CDR3aa: CASIDRGAAGVNQPQHF
CDR3nt: TGTGCCAGCATTGACAGGGGTGCGGCAGGAGTAAATCAGCCCCAGCATTTT
v_gene: TRBV19
j_gene: TRBJ1-5
abundance: NA
d_gene: TRBD1

CDR3aa: CASSIRWFSGGHNEQFF
CDR3nt: TGTGCCAGTAGTATTAGGTGGTTCTCTGGCGGGCACAATGAGCAGTTCTTC
v_gene: TRBV19
j_gene: TRBJ2-1
abundance: NA
d_gene: NA

CDR3aa: CASSVRPGVDQPQHF
CDR3nt: TGTGCCAGCAGCGTGAGGCCGGGGGTGGATCAGCCCCAGCATTTT
v_gene: TRBV3-1/TRBV3-2
j_gene: TRBJ1-5
abundance: NA
d_gene: NA

CDR3aa: CASRGAYLLQETQYF
CDR3nt: TGCGCCAGCAGGGGGGCTTACCTATTACAAGAGACCCAGTACTTC
v_gene: TRBV5-1
j_gene: TRBJ2-5
abundance: NA
d_gene: NA

CDR3aa: CASSFGTGVYEQYF
CDR3nt: TGTGCCAGCAGTTTTGGGACAGGGGTCTACGAGCAGTACTTC
v_gene: TRBV28
j_gene: TRBJ2-7
abundance: NA
d_gene: TRBD1

CDR3aa: CASSREGADRHNEQFF
CDR3nt: TGTGCCAGCAGCCGAGAGGGGGCTGATCGTCACAATGAGCAGTTCTTC
v_gene: TRBV9
j_gene: TRBJ2-1
abundance: NA
d_gene: TRBD1

CDR3aa: CASSLIESSGNTIYF
CDR3nt: TGTGCCAGCAGTTTAATAGAAAGCTCTGGAAACACCATATATTTT
v_gene: TRBV28
j_gene: TRBJ1-3
abundance: NA
d_gene: NA

CDR3aa: CASSLGQVSGNTIYF
CDR3nt: TGTGCCAGCAGCCTTGGACAGGTCTCTGGAAACACCATATATTTT
v_gene: TRBV5-4
j_gene: TRBJ1-3
abundance: once
d_gene: TRBD1

CDR3aa: CASSQGGGTYNEQFF
CDR3nt: TGTGCCAGCAGCCAAGGGGGGGGAACCTACAATGAGCAGTTCTTC
v_gene: TRBV3-1/TRBV3-2
j_gene: TRBJ2-1
abundance: NA
d_gene: TRBD2

CDR3aa: CASSFALVYEGVDTGELFF
CDR3nt: TGTGCCAGCAGCTTCGCTCTAGTTTATGAGGGGGTGGACACCGGGGAGCTGTTTTTT
v_gene: TRBV11-3
j_gene: TRBJ2-2
abundance: NA
d_gene: NA

CDR3aa: CASRPGQELGAQHF
CDR3nt: TGTGCCAGCAGGCCGGGACAGGAACTTGGAGCCCAGCATTTT
v_gene: TRBV2
j_gene: TRBJ1-5
abundance: NA
d_gene: TRBD1

CDR3aa: CASSPSGNNEQFF
CDR3nt: TGTGCCAGCAGCCCTAGCGGGAACAATGAGCAGTTCTTC
v_gene: TRBV7-2
j_gene: TRBJ2-1
abundance: NA
d_gene: TRBD2

CDR3aa: CATRPALAGNQPQHF
CDR3nt: TGTGCCACCCGACCGGCCCTTGCGGGCAATCAGCCCCAGCATTTT
v_gene: TRBV6-5
j_gene: TRBJ1-5
abundance: NA
d_gene: NA

CDR3aa: CASSLYRVGELFF
CDR3nt: TGCGCCAGCAGCTTATACAGGGTCGGGGAGCTGTTTTTT
v_gene: TRBV5-1
j_gene: TRBJ2-2
abundance: NA
d_gene: NA

CDR3aa: CASSFAQNNEKLFF
CDR3nt: TGTGCCAGCAGCTTTGCACAGAATAATGAAAAACTGTTTTTT
v_gene: TRBV11-2
j_gene: TRBJ1-4
abundance: NA
d_gene: NA

CDR3aa: CASSIRGTGNTEAFF
CDR3nt: TGTGCCAGTAGTATACGGGGGACAGGGAACACTGAAGCTTTCTTT
v_gene: TRBV19
j_gene: TRBJ1-1
abundance: NA
d_gene: TRBD1

CDR3aa: CASEIQPQHF
CDR3nt: TGTGCCAGCGAGATCCAGCCCCAGCATTTT
v_gene: TRBV5-8
j_gene: TRBJ1-5
abundance: NA
d_gene: NA

CDR3aa: CASTLRGREKNTEAFF
CDR3nt: TGTGCCAGCACCCTAAGGGGAAGGGAAAAGAACACTGAAGCTTTCTTT
v_gene: TRBV6-4
j_gene: TRBJ1-1
abundance: NA
d_gene: NA

CDR3aa: CASSFISGAGAFF
CDR3nt: TGCGCCAGCAGCTTTATTAGTGGGGCGGGGGCTTTCTTT
v_gene: TRBV5-1
j_gene: TRBJ1-1
abundance: once
d_gene: NA

CDR3aa: CATTTTGRNTEAFF
CDR3nt: TGTGCCACCACTACGACAGGGAGGAACACTGAAGCTTTCTTT
v_gene: TRBV2
j_gene: TRBJ1-1
abundance: NA
d_gene: TRBD1

CDR3aa: CASSEPGHYSNQPQHF
CDR3nt: TGCGCCAGCAGTGAGCCAGGACACTATAGCAATCAGCCCCAGCATTTT
v_gene: TRBV10-2
j_gene: TRBJ1-5
abundance: NA
d_gene: NA

CDR3aa: CASSLLDRDRMTEAFF
CDR3nt: TGTGCCAGCAGCTTACTTGACAGAGATCGCATGACTGAAGCTTTCTTT
v_gene: TRBV7-9
j_gene: TRBJ1-1
abundance: NA
d_gene: NA

CDR3aa: CASSNGGQETQYF
CDR3nt: TGTGCCAGCAGCAACGGAGGTCAAGAGACCCAGTACTTC
v_gene: TRBV5-4
j_gene: TRBJ2-5
abundance: NA
d_gene: NA

CDR3aa: CASSYSGSSGNTIYF
CDR3nt: TGTGCCAGCAGTTACAGCGGAAGCTCTGGAAACACCATATATTTT
v_gene: TRBV6-5
j_gene: TRBJ1-3
abundance: NA
d_gene: NA

CDR3aa: CASIPQAGQETQYF
CDR3nt: TGCGCCAGCATCCCCCAAGCGGGCCAAGAGACCCAGTACTTC
v_gene: TRBV5-1
j_gene: TRBJ2-5
abundance: once
d_gene: NA

CDR3aa: CASNRGTVNTGELFF
CDR3nt: TGTGCCAGTAATAGGGGGACCGTAAACACCGGGGAGCTGTTTTTT
v_gene: TRBV19
j_gene: TRBJ2-2
abundance: NA
d_gene: NA

CDR3aa: CASSFTGTGDQETQYF
CDR3nt: TGTGCCAGTAGTTTCACCGGGACAGGGGACCAAGAGACCCAGTACTTC
v_gene: TRBV19
j_gene: TRBJ2-5
abundance: NA
d_gene: TRBD1

CDR3aa: CASSPTGTDWGGYTF
CDR3nt: TGTGCCAGCTCACCAACCGGGACAGACTGGGGTGGCTACACCTTC
v_gene: TRBV18
j_gene: TRBJ1-2
abundance: NA
d_gene: TRBD1

CDR3aa: CASSQVQGEDTQYF
CDR3nt: TGCGCCAGCAGCCAAGTACAGGGGGAAGATACGCAGTATTTT
v_gene: TRBV4-1
j_gene: TRBJ2-3
abundance: NA
d_gene: TRBD1

CDR3aa: CASSRTGLGTEAFF
CDR3nt: TGCGCCAGCAGCCGGACAGGGCTGGGCACTGAAGCTTTCTTT
v_gene: TRBV5-1
j_gene: TRBJ1-1
abundance: NA
d_gene: TRBD1

CDR3aa: CASSAVQGGGSPLHF
CDR3nt: TGTGCCAGCAGCGCAGTACAGGGAGGGGGTTCACCCCTCCACTTT
v_gene: TRBV9
j_gene: TRBJ1-6
abundance: once
d_gene: NA

CDR3aa: CASSAGSREQFF
CDR3nt: TGTGCCAGCTCAGCGGGGTCAAGGGAGCAGTTCTTC
v_gene: TRBV18
j_gene: TRBJ2-1
abundance: NA
d_gene: NA

CDR3aa: CASSYRQGDGADTQYF
CDR3nt: TGTGCCAGCAGCTACCGACAGGGGGACGGGGCAGATACGCAGTATTTT
v_gene: TRBV9
j_gene: TRBJ2-3
abundance: once
d_gene: TRBD1

CDR3aa: CASSLISGRAWETQYF
CDR3nt: TGTGCCAGCAGCTTGATTAGCGGGAGGGCCTGGGAGACCCAGTACTTC
v_gene: TRBV5-4
j_gene: TRBJ2-5
abundance: once
d_gene: TRBD2

CDR3aa: CASSFSGGAEFF
CDR3nt: TGTGCCAGCAGCTTCAGCGGGGGGGCGGAGTTCTTC
v_gene: TRBV5-4
j_gene: TRBJ2-1
abundance: NA
d_gene: TRBD2

CDR3aa: CASIPSEGQYIEAFF
CDR3nt: TGTGCCAGCATTCCCTCGGAGGGACAGTACATTGAAGCTTTCTTT
v_gene: TRBV27
j_gene: TRBJ1-1
abundance: NA
d_gene: TRBD1

CDR3aa: CASSPGGGTDTQYF
CDR3nt: TGCGCCAGCAGCCCGGGCGGGGGAACAGATACGCAGTATTTT
v_gene: TRBV5-1
j_gene: TRBJ2-3
abundance: once
d_gene: TRBD2

CDR3aa: CASSQSLGREDYGYTF
CDR3nt: TGTGCCAGCAGCCAAAGTTTGGGCAGGGAGGACTATGGCTACACCTTC
v_gene: TRBV3-1/TRBV3-2
j_gene: TRBJ1-2
abundance: NA
d_gene: NA

CDR3aa: CASSTPRDRGLIGYGYTF
CDR3nt: TGTGCCAGCAGTACGCCACGGGACAGGGGGCTTATTGGCTATGGCTACACCTTC
v_gene: TRBV28
j_gene: TRBJ1-2
abundance: NA
d_gene: TRBD1

CDR3aa: CASSQVYGDGYTF
CDR3nt: TGTGCCAGCAGCCAAGTTTACGGGGATGGCTACACCTTC
v_gene: TRBV14
j_gene: TRBJ1-2
abundance: NA
d_gene: NA

CDR3aa: CASSSGGQGLGETQYF
CDR3nt: TGTGCTAGCAGCTCGGGGGGACAGGGATTGGGAGAGACCCAGTACTTC
v_gene: TRBV7-7
j_gene: TRBJ2-5
abundance: once
d_gene: TRBD1

CDR3aa: CASSQWPPWRTGYNEKLFF
CDR3nt: TGTGCCAGCAGCCAGTGGCCCCCGTGGCGGACAGGGTATAATGAAAAACTGTTTTTT
v_gene: TRBV3-1/TRBV3-2
j_gene: TRBJ1-4
abundance: NA
d_gene: TRBD1

CDR3aa: CASSLNRVTQFF
CDR3nt: TGTGCCAGCAGCCTTAACAGGGTAACGCAGTTCTTC
v_gene: TRBV11-2
j_gene: TRBJ2-1
abundance: NA
d_gene: NA